This entry lists 6 T cell receptor beta chains sequenced from one sample in a study of control samples from healthy donors and cancer patients. TCRdb's copy holds only in-frame clones and misses some; the assay was immunoSEQ multiplex PCR. In all, the sample yields about 190,000 clones. Sequencing input: blood. Every receptor here comes from a woman aged 25 to 39 in good health.

V and J are TRBV4-1 and TRBJ2-2, with TRBD2 identical over 7 bases. The CDR3 has 15 amino acids. The V and J ends lost 1 base and 4 bases, in that order; junction bases with no gene match: 3. The V gene's germline CDR1 is MGHRA and CDR2 YSYEKL. The CDR3 nucleotides read TGCGCCAGCAGCCAAGGTCCGGGGGGCACCGGGGAGCTGTTTTTT. Translation: CASSQGPGGTGELFF.

The CDR3 reads CASSFRGTSNEQFF. The CDR3 DNA reads as TGCGCCAGCAGCTTCCGCGGGACTAGCAATGAGCAGTTCTTC. J is TRBJ2-1 and V is TRBV4-1; 8 bases agree with TRBD2. CDR1 is MGHRA, CDR2 YSYEKL, per germline. V shed 5 bases and J 6 bases; nucleotides not matched to a gene: 6. The CDR3 runs to 14 residues.

Here the CDR3 DNA reads TGTGCCAGCACCCCGGGACCGGCGACACGTTATAGCAATCAGCCCCAGCATTTT. This gives the protein CASTPGPATRYSNQPQHF. This chain joins TRBV9 and TRBJ1-5, with D maybe TRBD1 (5 bases). Germline V gives CDR1 SGDLS, CDR2 YYNGEE. This CDR3 has 18 amino acids. The ends were cut back, 6 bases at V and 0 bases at J, with 22 bases in the middle.

V usage is TRBV28 and J usage is TRBJ1-2; D gene unclear. V shed 6 bases and J shed 6 bases, with 5 bases lying between them. In germline, CDR1 is MDHEN, CDR2 SYDVKM. The CDR3 covers 10 residues. The DNA for the CDR3 is TGTGCCAGCAGGGGAAATGGCTACACCTTC. It is translated as CASRGNGYTF.

V and J are TRBV28 and TRBJ1-1; 12 bases are shared with TRBD1. This CDR3 has 22 residues. CDR1 MDHEN and CDR2 SYDVKM come from the germline V gene. The trim removed 1 base at V and 4 bases at J, leaving 22 bases unmatched. CDR3: CASSLFRLRDRGPVGRSTEAFF. The CDR3 nucleotides read TGTGCCAGCAGTTTATTTAGACTTCGGGACAGGGGGCCGGTGGGTAGGAGCACTGAAGCTTTCTTT.

The CDR3: CASYPFDSYYGYTF. CDR3 DNA sequence: TGTGCCAGCTACCCGTTCGACAGCTACTATGGCTACACCTTC. The chain links TRBV3-1 (or the pseudogene TRBV3-2) to TRBJ1-2, with a possible D match to TRBD1 (5 bases). Trimming pared 8 bases from V and 3 bases from J, leaving 16 bases between. Germline CDR1 reads LGHDT; CDR2 reads YNNKEL (reference sequence). The CDR3 is 14 amino acids.